This TCR beta chain was captured by sequencing in a study of blood T cell repertoires in COVID-19. Whole-study context: PBMCs, B-cell-depleted T cells, or T cells provided the cDNA or gDNA that made up the material.

The authors' processing: Estimation of nucleated cell counts was performed using reference gene primer amplification. Some clones are missing from TCRdb's copy, which holds only in-frame ones; the method was immunoSEQ multiplex PCR. V and J calls and clone size are given by that table; D and trimming were obtained from the DNA. This table has 200,000 to 250,000 clones, 70% to 85% appearing once. Sequencing was carried out using peripheral blood. The TCR sequence derives from a woman aged 35 to 49 with active or convalescent COVID-19.

The CDR3 reads CASSYSTGGGRTEAFF. CDR3 coding DNA: TGTGCCAGCAGTTACTCGACAGGGGGCGGGAGAACTGAAGCTTTCTTT. J is TRBJ1-1 and V is TRBV6-5; 10 bases line up with TRBD1. The CDR3 has 16 residues. With V trimmed by 0 bases and J by 5 bases, 6 bases remained unmatched. In germline, CDR1 is MNHEY, CDR2 SVGAGI.